This section outlines one T cell receptor beta chain sequence together with its context. Here immunoSEQ multiplex PCR was the method, and the copy in TCRdb shows in-frame clones only, minus some. The sample holds 20,000 or so clones, approximately 88% seen once. The sample is drawn from a study of PD-1 and CTLA-4 blockade in melanoma. In germline, CDR1 is SGHRS, CDR2 YFSETQ. The CDR3 is 13 amino acids. V dropped 1 base and J dropped 4 bases, with 7 bases sitting between them. The V gene is TRBV5-1, the J gene TRBJ2-3; D unresolved. The source is a human donor with melanoma. The sequencing here drew on CD8+ T cells from peripheral blood, taken before anti-PD-1 treatment. The CDR3 region is CASSLSAADTQYF. DNA of the CDR3: TGCGCCAGCAGCTTGTCAGCTGCAGATACGCAGTATTTT.